One and the same sample provided the 13 T cell receptor beta chains below, sequenced in a study of vaccination and CD4 T cells after COVID-19. Which antigens these TCRs recognize remains unknown. Cultured CD4+ T-cell DNA underwent Oncomine TCR Beta short-read sequencing. From the PCR reads, TCRdb called clonotypes with MiXCR, one entry per CDR3 protein. The data show about 9,600 distinct CDR3 sequences, 30% to 40% seen once. Noted treatment: approximately nine-day PBMC culture with coronavirus spike peptide pools or control peptides (ViraFEST assay). One should note that the unexposed donor's CD4+ T cells were collected before the COVID-19 pandemic (2011-2018). The sequenced sample consisted of CD4+ T cells from blood, cultured in vitro. These receptors were obtained from a human donor in good health.

Only a few counts were recorded for this clonotype. The gene calls are TRBV6-1 and TRBJ2-2; perhaps TRBD1 as D (5 bases). There are 14 residues in the CDR3. V was pared by 2 bases and J by 1 base, with 5 bases between. The germline CDR1 and CDR2 sequences are MNHNS and SASEGT. The CDR3 DNA is TGTGCCAGCAGTGAACAGGGGAACACCGGGGAGCTGTTTTTT. Translation: CASSEQGNTGELFF.

This clonotype was seen once. The rearrangement uses TRBV20-1 and TRBJ2-5; 12 bases fit TRBD2. Germline values: CDR1 DFQATT, CDR2 SNEGSKA (reference sequence). Trimming removed 3 bases from V and 4 bases from J; junction bases left unmatched: 9. The CDR3 runs to 16 residues. This chain's CDR3 is CSARASGRALLETQYF. CDR3 sequence (DNA): TGCAGTGCTAGGGCTAGCGGGAGGGCCTTACTAGAGACCCAGTACTTC.

The DNA of the CDR3 is TGTGCCAGCAGTTATATGGTTGGGACAGGGGTAGATGAGCAGTTCTTC. Protein: CASSYMVGTGVDEQFF. The rearrangement links TRBV6-5 to TRBJ2-1; TRBD1 agrees at 10 bases. CDR3 size: 16 residues. J gave up 8 bases and V 3 bases, and 10 bases lay outside the gene matches. The germline gives CDR1 MNHEY, CDR2 SVGAGI.

The V gene is TRBV5-1, the J gene TRBJ2-1; D unresolved. The V end was cut by 4 bases, the J end by 6 bases, with 8 bases between. The CDR3 runs 12 residues. From germline, CDR1 is SGHRS and CDR2 YFSETQ. This CDR3 reads CASSHPSNEQFF. The CDR3 region has the DNA TGCGCCAGCAGCCATCCCAGCAATGAGCAGTTCTTC.

V is TRBV6-5 and J is TRBJ2-5; no firm D call. V was clipped by 2 bases and J by 2 bases, with 6 bases between them. The germline V gene encodes CDR1 MNHEY and CDR2 SVGAGI. The CDR3 length is 13 residues. The CDR3 reads CASSYPLQETQYF. CDR3 in DNA: TGTGCCAGCAGTTACCCCCTACAAGAGACCCAGTACTTC.

The chain carries TRBV7-9 and TRBJ2-1; 11 bases line up with TRBD2. Germline V gene data show CDR1 as SEHNR and CDR2 as FQNEAQ (reference sequence). This CDR3 region has 19 residues. The trim removed 1 base at V and 4 bases at J, leaving 12 bases unmatched. The CDR3 sequence: CASSLVLLAGGAAYNEQFF. In DNA form, the CDR3 reads TGTGCCAGCAGCTTAGTACTGCTAGCGGGAGGTGCCGCTTACAATGAGCAGTTCTTC.

The sample holds a few counts of this clonotype. The V and J genes are TRBV6-2 or TRBV6-3 and TRBJ2-5; 9 positions agree with TRBD2. Germline loops: CDR1 MNHEY, CDR2 SVGEGT. V was clipped by 6 bases and J by 2 bases; unmatched bases: 1. The CDR3 is 13 amino acids. The CDR3 sequence is CASRTSGQETQYF. Written as DNA, the CDR3 is TGTGCCAGCAGAACTAGCGGGCAAGAGACCCAGTACTTC.

As for this clonotype: Relative to the germline gene, one junction end is altered; a read error may explain this. J is TRBJ1-1 and V is TRBV20-1, with D possibly matching TRBD1 (6 bases). There are 16 residues in the CDR3. Looked up from germline, CDR1 is DFQATT and CDR2 is SNEGSKA (reference sequence). The CDR3 bases are TGCGGTGCTAGAGATTTTACAGGGCCGGCAAACACTGAAGCTTTCTTT. This encodes CGARDFTGPANTEAFF.

The V gene is TRBV5-4, the J gene TRBJ1-2, with 12 bases that match TRBD1. Unmatched junction bases numbered 12, after V lost 4 bases and J lost 5 bases. The CDR3 loop spans 17 amino acids. CDR1 is SGHNT, CDR2 YYREEE, per germline (reference sequence). The CDR3 reads CASSPRDRGRVIYGYTF. DNA for the CDR3: TGTGCCAGCAGCCCAAGGGACAGGGGGCGCGTGATATATGGCTACACCTTC. The complete variable domain, with remaining parts taken from reference TRBV5-4 and TRBJ1-2, reads ETGVTQSPTHLIKTRGQQVTLRCSSQSGHNTVSWYQQALGQGPQFIFQYYREEENGRGNFPPRFSGLQFPNYSSELNVNALELDDSALYLCASSPRDRGRVIYGYTFGSGTRLTVV.

This chain links TRBV10-2 with TRBJ1-1, with TRBD1 as a possible D gene (5 bases). The CDR3 covers 13 residues. V shed 1 base and J shed 7 bases, with 10 bases lying between them. The germline V gene has CDR1 WSHSY and CDR2 SAAADI. CDR3 DNA sequence: TGCGCCAGCAGTGAGTTCTCAGGGATTGAAGCTTTCTTT. Its translation is CASSEFSGIEAFF.

V and J are TRBV5-5 and TRBJ1-1; D remains unclear. The CDR3 runs to 14 residues. Germline V gene lookup returns CDR1 SGHKS and CDR2 YYEKEE (reference sequence). Trimming left V 4 bases short and J 6 bases short, with 16 bases between. DNA for the CDR3: TGTGCCAGCAGCCCGAGGACGGGGATCGCTGAAGCTTTCTTT. Protein product: CASSPRTGIAEAFF. Drawing the rest from reference TRBV5-5 and TRBJ1-1, the complete variable domain is DAGVTQSPTHLIKTRGQQVTLRCSPISGHKSVSWYQQVLGQGPQFIFQYYEKEERGRGNFPDRFSARQFPNYSSELNVNALLLGDSALYLCASSPRTGIAEAFFGQGTRLTVV.

The chain links TRBV12-3 or TRBV12-4 to TRBJ1-6; D gene uncertain. The CDR3 is 16 amino acids. Deletions cut 3 bases from V and 4 bases from J, with 13 bases between. This CDR3 is CASSFINRPYNSPLHF. The DNA of the CDR3 is TGTGCCAGCAGTTTCATAAACCGGCCATATAATTCACCCCTCCACTTT.

CDR3 region: CASSFQGAAYGYTF. CDR3 in DNA: TGTGCCAGCAGTTTCCAGGGGGCGGCCTATGGCTACACCTTC. The chain is built from TRBV12-3 or TRBV12-4 and TRBJ1-2; 8 nucleotides agree with TRBD1. The CDR3 totals 14 residues. Germline trimming cut 3 bases from V and 4 bases from J; bases unmatched to any gene: 4.